The clone carrying this T cell receptor beta chain was seen many times. What it binds is unknown. This CDR3 has 16 amino acids. V shed 5 bases, J shed 0 bases, and the junction held 6 bases outside the gene matches. Per the germline V gene, CDR1 is SGHNT and CDR2 is YENEEA. Method: immunoSEQ multiplex PCR; TCRdb's copy keeps in-frame clones and lacks some. The data show about 6,400 clones, about a fifth seen once. This sample was taken from a study of sequential checkpoint blockade in melanoma. Study overall: Around 90 pretreatment tumor DNA samples were TCRβ immunosequenced. Roughly 22 patients had tumor biopsies before treatment and at week 13.

Study-level points and caveats: Patients with week-13 increases in T-cell fraction and clonality benefited about 30 times more often.

The treatment was: randomized to nivolumab then ipilimumab (arm A) or the reverse (arm B). Specimen: tumor tissue (inferred from file names), collected from a patient given nivolumab and ipilimumab in sequence. This receptor was taken from a human donor with melanoma. The gene calls are TRBV11-3 and TRBJ1-3, with 8 bases lining up with TRBD1. The CDR3 here is CASSPYRGDSGNTIYF. Here the CDR3 DNA reads TGTGCCAGCAGCCCTTACAGGGGGGACTCTGGAAACACCATATATTTT.